The source of this T cell receptor beta chain is a study of glioma-infiltrating T cells after dendritic cell vaccination (dated by TCRdb to the mid-2010s). The study in broad terms: The cohort included some 15 glioblastoma patients drawn from Phase I and II dendritic cell vaccination trials, of whom 9 were newly diagnosed and 6 had recurrent disease. Between the early 2000s and the early 2010s, patients were given autologous tumor lysate-pulsed dendritic cell vaccination. Deep sequencing of TCR beta CDR3 regions was used to quantify tumor-infiltrating lymphocyte content and compare tumor and blood repertoires in dendritic cell-vaccinated glioblastoma patients. Each patient was given three intradermal dendritic cell vaccine injections, spaced two weeks apart, in the arm below the axilla. Survival after dendritic cell vaccination was correlated with TCR sequencing metrics, such as TIL content and the overlap between tumor and blood repertoires. To make the vaccine, monocyte-derived dendritic cells were cultured for approximately 7 days with IL-4 and GM-CSF and then pulsed overnight with autologous tumor lysate. Study-wide findings and limitations: TCR clonality showed no direct relationship with survival, which suggests that a diverse polyclonal response may be important. After dendritic cell vaccination, a higher estimated pretreatment TIL content predicted longer time to progression and overall survival. The cohort was small and heterogeneous, with few patients having full blood and tumor sets and even fewer initial-recurrent tumor pairs. The response model built on TCR overlap across three groups was characterized as speculative, with prospective validation still needed.

Comments on this clone: This receptor's antigen is unknown. Per-nucleotide qualities are absent, and no much larger clonotype sits a single base away.

Per the publication, the time point label means: after dendritic cell vaccination, including at tumor progression/relapse. To be selected, patients needed enough residual fresh-frozen tumor tissue and more than two years of available survival data. Molecular status otherwise varied across the glioblastoma patients, but none of them carried an isocitrate dehydrogenase mutation. PBMC were collected before vaccination, two weeks after the third vaccination, and at tumor progression if tumor progression occurred. The Qiagen DNeasy Blood extraction Kit was used to extract genomic DNA. The immunoSEQ assay amplified TCRB CDR3 regions from 1.5 to 2.5 micrograms of genomic DNA, or from all available DNA when less than that amount was available. For multiplex PCR, 60 forward primers for TCR V beta segments and 13 reverse primers for J beta segments were used. To estimate reads per starting template, synthetic control templates were spiked into each sample at limiting dilution. Reads of 87 bp were generated by sequencing on the Illumina HiSeq System. Processing in the source paper ran as follows. PCR and sequencing errors were removed by a nearest neighbor algorithm that merged closely related sequences. TCR overlap was defined as the percentage of unique tumor TCR beta sequences that were also found in the peripheral blood of the same patient. Imported from immuneACCESS, the table was reduced by TCRdb to in-frame sequences with V and J called. These copies leave out some clones; in studies compared against another copy, an unresolved V gene accounts for under half, and the cause of the remainder is not known. The D gene and trimming were derived from the DNA, and the V and J assignments and clone size from that table. Present in this sample are 85,000 to 100,000 clones, 80% of which were seen just once. 5% to 7% of the sample comes from the top ten.

Via the germline V gene (reference sequence), CDR1 is LNHNV and CDR2 YYDKDF. Compared with germline, V lacks 2 bases and J lacks 2 bases; bases without a gene match: 9. The CDR3 sequence holds 17 residues, the cysteine and phenylalanine included. The CDR3 DNA has 51 bases and is translated from base 1. Specimen: blood, collected after dendritic cell vaccination. The rearrangement joined TRBV15 to TRBJ1-2; 9 bases in the middle match TRBD1. This sequence was found in a human donor with glioblastoma. CDR3 protein: CATSRLPHRGRNYGYTF. The sequenced DNA: TGTGCCACCAGCAGACTACCCCACAGGGGGCGAAACTATGGCTACACCTTC. Reference TRBV15 and TRBJ1-2 proteins supply the regions before and after the CDR3; the full variable domain is: DAMVIQNPRYQVTQFGKPVTLSCSQTLNHNVMYWYQQKSSQAPKLLFHYYDKDFNNEADTPDNFQSRRPNTSFCFLDIRSPGLGDTAMYLCATSRLPHRGRNYGYTFGSGTRLTVV.